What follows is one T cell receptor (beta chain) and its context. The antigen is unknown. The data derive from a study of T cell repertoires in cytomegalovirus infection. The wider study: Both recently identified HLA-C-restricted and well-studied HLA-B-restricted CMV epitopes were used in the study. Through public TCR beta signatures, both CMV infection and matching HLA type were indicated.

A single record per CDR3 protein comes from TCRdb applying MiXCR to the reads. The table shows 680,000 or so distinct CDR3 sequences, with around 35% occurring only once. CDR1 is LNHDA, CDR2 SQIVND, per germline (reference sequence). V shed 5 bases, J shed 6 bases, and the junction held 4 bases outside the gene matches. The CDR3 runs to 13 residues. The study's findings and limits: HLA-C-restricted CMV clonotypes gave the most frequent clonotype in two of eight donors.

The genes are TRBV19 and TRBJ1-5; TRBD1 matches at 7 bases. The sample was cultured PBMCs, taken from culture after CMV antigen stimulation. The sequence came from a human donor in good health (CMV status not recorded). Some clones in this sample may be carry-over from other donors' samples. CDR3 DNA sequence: TGTGCCAGTAGTTACGGGACAGTTCAGCCCCAGCATTTT. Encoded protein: CASSYGTVQPQHF.